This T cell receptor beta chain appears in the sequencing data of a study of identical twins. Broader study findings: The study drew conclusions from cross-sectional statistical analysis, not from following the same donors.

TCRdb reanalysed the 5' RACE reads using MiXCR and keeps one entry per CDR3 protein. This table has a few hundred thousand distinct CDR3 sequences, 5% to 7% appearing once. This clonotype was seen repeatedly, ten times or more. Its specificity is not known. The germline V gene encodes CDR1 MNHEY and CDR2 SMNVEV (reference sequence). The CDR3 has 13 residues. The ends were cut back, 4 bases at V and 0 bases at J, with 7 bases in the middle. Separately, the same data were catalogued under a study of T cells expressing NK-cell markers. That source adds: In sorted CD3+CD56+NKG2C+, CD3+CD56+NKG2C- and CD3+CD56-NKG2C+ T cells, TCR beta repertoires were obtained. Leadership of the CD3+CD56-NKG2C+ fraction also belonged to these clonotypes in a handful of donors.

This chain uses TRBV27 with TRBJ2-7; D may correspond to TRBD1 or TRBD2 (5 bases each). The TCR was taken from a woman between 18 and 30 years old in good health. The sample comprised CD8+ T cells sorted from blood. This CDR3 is CASSSGTSYEQYF. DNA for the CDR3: TGTGCCAGCAGTTCTGGGACCTCCTACGAGCAGTACTTC.